This T cell receptor (beta chain) was recovered during a study of T cell responses to AZD1222 COVID-19 vaccine. The data were produced by immunoSEQ multiplex PCR, yet TCRdb's version contains in-frame clones alone and is incomplete. Altogether some 100,000 clones are present, more than 75% being singletons, with the ten largest covering 10%. The receptor comes from an adult in good health. The source material was peripheral blood, sampled on day 0 of AZD1222 vaccination.

In DNA form, the CDR3 reads TGTGCCAGCAGCAGGTCCGGGGGTCCCTACAATGAGCAGTTCTTC. Translating it yields CASSRSGGPYNEQFF. The chain is built from TRBV3-1 (or the pseudogene TRBV3-2) and TRBJ2-1; tentatively, D is TRBD2 (6 bases). The CDR3 runs to 15 residues. The V end lost 5 bases, the J end lost 2 bases, and 13 bases lay between the germline ends. Germline assignment: CDR1 LGHDT and CDR2 YNNKEL (reference sequence).